The rows below give T cell receptor beta chains drawn from one sample of a study of blood T cell repertoires in COVID-19. Clones were sequenced by immunoSEQ multiplex PCR, and TCRdb holds only the in-frame ones, with some missing. This sample has approximately 490,000 clones, with roughly nine tenths found just once. The sequenced sample consisted of PBMCs or T cells enriched from blood (not recorded which). The receptors shown here come from a woman aged 55 to 70 who had recovered from COVID-19. Both conserved end residues are part of each CDR3.

v_gene	j_gene	len	CDR3aa
TRBV6-6	TRBJ1-6	17	CASSPRHPSSYNSPLHF
TRBV12-5	TRBJ1-5	14	CASGLGTANQPQHF
TRBV24-1	TRBJ1-5	13	CATSDLQGQPQHF
TRBV3-1/TRBV3-2	TRBJ1-1	14	CASSNDQGQGEAFF
TRBV4-1	TRBJ2-3	17	CASSQEIVGPYSDTQYF
TRBV29-1	TRBJ2-3	12	CSVVGPGDTQYF
TRBV29-1	TRBJ1-2	13	CSFTGGSGYGYTF
TRBV6-5	TRBJ1-1	13	CASSSSGETEAFF
TRBV7-7	TRBJ2-1	13	CASSLLLANEQFF
TRBV6-5	TRBJ1-2	13	CASRVQGNYGYTF
TRBV12-3/TRBV12-4	TRBJ1-5	13	CASSQSMRQPQHF
TRBV5-1	TRBJ1-1	16	CASSSLGGQVNTEAFF
TRBV24-1	TRBJ2-5	12	CATSDAGETQYF
TRBV5-1	TRBJ2-1	15	CASSFTGQAYNEQFF
TRBV5-4	TRBJ2-1	15	CASSLGQVPSNEQFF
TRBV6-1	TRBJ1-2	16	CASSDSDRGRRYGYTF